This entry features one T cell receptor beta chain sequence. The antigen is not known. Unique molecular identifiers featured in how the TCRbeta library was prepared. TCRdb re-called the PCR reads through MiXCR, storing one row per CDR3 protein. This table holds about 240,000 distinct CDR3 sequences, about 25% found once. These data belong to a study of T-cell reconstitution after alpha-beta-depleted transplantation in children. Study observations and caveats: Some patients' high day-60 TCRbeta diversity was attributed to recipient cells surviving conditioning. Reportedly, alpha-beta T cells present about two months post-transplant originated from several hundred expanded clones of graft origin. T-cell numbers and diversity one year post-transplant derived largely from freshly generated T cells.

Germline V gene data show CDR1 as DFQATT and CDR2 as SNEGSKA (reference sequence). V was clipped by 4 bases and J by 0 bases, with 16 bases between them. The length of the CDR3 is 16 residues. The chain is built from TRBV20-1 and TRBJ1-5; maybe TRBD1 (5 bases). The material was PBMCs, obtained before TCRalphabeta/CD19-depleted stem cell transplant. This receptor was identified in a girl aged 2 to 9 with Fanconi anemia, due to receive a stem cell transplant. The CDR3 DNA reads TGCAGTGCTACGGGTGCTAGGGGTCTTAGCAATCAGCCCCAGCATTTT. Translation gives CSATGARGLSNQPQHF.